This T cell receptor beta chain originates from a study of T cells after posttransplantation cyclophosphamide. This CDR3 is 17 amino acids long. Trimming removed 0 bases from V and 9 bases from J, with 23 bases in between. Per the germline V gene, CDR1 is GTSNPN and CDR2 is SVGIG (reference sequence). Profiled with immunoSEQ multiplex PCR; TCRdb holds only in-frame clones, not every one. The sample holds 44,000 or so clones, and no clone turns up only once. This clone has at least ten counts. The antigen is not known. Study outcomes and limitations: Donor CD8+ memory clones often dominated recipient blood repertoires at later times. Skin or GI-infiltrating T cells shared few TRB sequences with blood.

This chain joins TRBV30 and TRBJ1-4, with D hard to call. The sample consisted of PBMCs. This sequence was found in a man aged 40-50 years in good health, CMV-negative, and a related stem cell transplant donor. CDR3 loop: CAWSVRPFNRLVQKLFF. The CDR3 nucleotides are TGTGCCTGGAGTGTACGACCCTTTAACAGATTAGTTCAAAAACTGTTTTTT.